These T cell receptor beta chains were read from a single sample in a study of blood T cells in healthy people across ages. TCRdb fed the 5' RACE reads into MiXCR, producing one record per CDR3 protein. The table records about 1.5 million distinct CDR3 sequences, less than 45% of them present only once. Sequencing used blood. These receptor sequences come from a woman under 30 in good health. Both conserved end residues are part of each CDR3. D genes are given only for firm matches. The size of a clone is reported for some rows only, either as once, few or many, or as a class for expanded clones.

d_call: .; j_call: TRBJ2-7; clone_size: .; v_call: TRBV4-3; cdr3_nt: TGCGCCAGCAGCCAAAGCTTGCTCGGGACTTCCTCCTACGAGCAGTACTTC; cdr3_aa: CASSQSLLGTSSYEQYF
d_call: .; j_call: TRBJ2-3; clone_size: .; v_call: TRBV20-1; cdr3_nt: TGCAGTGCTAGACTAGGGGGTACGCAGTATTTT; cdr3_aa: CSARLGGTQYF
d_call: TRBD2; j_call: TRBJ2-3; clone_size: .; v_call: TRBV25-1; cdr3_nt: TGTGCCAGCAGTGCCCCGGGGGGGTCAGATACGCAGTATTTT; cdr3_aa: CASSAPGGSDTQYF
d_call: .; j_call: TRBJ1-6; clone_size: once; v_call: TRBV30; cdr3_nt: TGTGCCTGCGGACCTGGGGTAGTAATATATAATTCACCCCTCCACTTT; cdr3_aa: CACGPGVVIYNSPLHF
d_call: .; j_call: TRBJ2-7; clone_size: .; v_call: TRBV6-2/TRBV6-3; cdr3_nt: TGTGCCAGCGATAAGGACCGCGCGAGGGAGCAGTACTTC; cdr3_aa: CASDKDRAREQYF
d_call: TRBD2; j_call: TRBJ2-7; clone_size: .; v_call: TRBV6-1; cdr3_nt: TGTGCCAGCAGTGAGGGGACTAGGGTTTTCTTTGACTCCTACGAGCAGTACTTC; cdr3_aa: CASSEGTRVFFDSYEQYF
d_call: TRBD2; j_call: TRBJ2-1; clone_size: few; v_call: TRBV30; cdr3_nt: TGTGCCTGGAGTGAGAGCGGGGGGAGGGATGAGCAGTTCTTC; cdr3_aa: CAWSESGGRDEQFF
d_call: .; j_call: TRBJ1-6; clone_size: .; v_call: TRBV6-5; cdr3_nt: TGTGCCAGCAGTTATCAGGATTCACCCCTCCACTTT; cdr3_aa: CASSYQDSPLHF
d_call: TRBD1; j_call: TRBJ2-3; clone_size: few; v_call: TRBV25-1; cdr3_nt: TGTGCCAGCAGTGAACTCCAACAGGGGCGAGGGAAGGATGATACGCAGTATTTT; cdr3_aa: CASSELQQGRGKDDTQYF
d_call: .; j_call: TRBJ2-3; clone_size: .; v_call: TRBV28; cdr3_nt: TGTGCCAGCAGTTTTAGGGCCCCAGATACGCAGTATTTT; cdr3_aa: CASSFRAPDTQYF
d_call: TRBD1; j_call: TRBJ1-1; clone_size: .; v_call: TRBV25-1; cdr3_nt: TGTGCCAGCAGTGGGGGACAGGGAGTCGGAGCTTTCTTT; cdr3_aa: CASSGGQGVGAFF
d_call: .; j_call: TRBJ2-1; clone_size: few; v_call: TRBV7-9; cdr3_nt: TGTGCCAGCAGCTTAGAGGCAGGGGCATACAATGAGCAGTTCTTC; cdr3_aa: CASSLEAGAYNEQFF
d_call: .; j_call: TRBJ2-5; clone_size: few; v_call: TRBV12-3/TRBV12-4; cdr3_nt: TGTGCCAGCCGTCTGGGGCGTGGGACCCAGTACTTC; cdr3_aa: CASRLGRGTQYF
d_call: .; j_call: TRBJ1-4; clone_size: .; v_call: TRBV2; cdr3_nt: TGTGCCAGCAGTGACTCCGAGCTTGAAAAACTGTTTTTT; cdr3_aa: CASSDSELEKLFF
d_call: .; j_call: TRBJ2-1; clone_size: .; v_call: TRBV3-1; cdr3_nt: TGTGCCAGCAGCCAAGAGAAGGGGTTCCAGAGCTCCTACAATGAGCAGTTCTTC; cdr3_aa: CASSQEKGFQSSYNEQFF
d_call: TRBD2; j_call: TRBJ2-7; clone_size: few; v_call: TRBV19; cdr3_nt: TGTGCCAGTAGTATAGCCGGGACTAGTAACTACGAGCAGTACTTC; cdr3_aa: CASSIAGTSNYEQYF
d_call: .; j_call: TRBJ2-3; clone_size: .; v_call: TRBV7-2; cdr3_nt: TGTGCCAGCAGCTTTGCCCCCGGAAGCGGCCGCACAGATACGCAGTATTTT; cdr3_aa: CASSFAPGSGRTDTQYF
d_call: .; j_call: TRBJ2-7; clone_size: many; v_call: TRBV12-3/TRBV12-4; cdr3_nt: TGTGCCAGCAGCCCCATCGGGGGGCGTCAAGACGAGCAGTACTTC; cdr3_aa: CASSPIGGRQDEQYF
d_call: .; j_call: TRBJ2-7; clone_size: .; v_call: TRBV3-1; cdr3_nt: TGTGCCAGCAGCCAAGATACGGGCCCTAGTCCCTACGAGCAGTACTTC; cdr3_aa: CASSQDTGPSPYEQYF
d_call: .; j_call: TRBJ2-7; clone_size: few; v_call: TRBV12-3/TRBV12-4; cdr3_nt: TGTGCCAGCAGTTTGGCGTCGGGACAATCCTACGAGCAGTACTTC; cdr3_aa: CASSLASGQSYEQYF
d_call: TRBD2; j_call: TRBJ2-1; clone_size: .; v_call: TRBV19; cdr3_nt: TGTGCCAGTAGATCCGCTAGCGGGCCCAAACCGGGTGAGCAGTTCTTC; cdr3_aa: CASRSASGPKPGEQFF
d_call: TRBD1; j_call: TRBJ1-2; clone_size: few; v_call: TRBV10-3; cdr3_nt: TGTGCCATCAGTTCGGGACAGAAAGCTAACTATGGCTACACCTTC; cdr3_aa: CAISSGQKANYGYTF